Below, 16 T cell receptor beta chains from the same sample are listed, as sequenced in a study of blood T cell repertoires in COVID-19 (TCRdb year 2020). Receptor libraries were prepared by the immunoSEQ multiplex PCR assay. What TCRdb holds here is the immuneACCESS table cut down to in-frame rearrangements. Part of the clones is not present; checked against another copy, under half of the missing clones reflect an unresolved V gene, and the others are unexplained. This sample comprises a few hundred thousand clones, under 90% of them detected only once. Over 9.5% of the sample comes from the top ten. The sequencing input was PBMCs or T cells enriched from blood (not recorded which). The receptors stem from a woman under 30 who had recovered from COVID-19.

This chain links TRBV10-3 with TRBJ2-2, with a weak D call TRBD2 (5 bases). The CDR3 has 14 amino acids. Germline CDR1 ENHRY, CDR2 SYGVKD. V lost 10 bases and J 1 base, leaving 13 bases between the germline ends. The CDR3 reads CATLARQNTGELFF. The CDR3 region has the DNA TGTGCCACCCTAGCTAGACAGAACACCGGGGAGCTGTTTTTT.

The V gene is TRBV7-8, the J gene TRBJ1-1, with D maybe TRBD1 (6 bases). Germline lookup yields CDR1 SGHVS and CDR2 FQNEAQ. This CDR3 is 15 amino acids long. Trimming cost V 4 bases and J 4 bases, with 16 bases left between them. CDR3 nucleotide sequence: TGTGCCAGCAGCTGGACAGAGGTTGGAACCACTGAAGCTTTCTTT. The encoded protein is CASSWTEVGTTEAFF.

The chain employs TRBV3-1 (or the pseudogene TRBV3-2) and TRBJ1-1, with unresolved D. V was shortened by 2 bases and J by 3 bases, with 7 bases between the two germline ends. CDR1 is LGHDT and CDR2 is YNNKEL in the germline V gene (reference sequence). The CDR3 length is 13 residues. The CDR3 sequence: CASSQQVDTEAFF. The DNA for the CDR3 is TGTGCCAGCAGCCAACAGGTAGACACTGAAGCTTTCTTT.

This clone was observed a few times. As DNA, the CDR3 is TGTGCCAGTAGTATAGGAAGGGGATTGAACACTGAAGCTTTCTTT. Its protein is CASSIGRGLNTEAFF. The V and J genes are TRBV19 and TRBJ1-1, with a tentative D call TRBD1 (5 bases). The CDR3 runs 15 residues. Germline V gene lookup returns CDR1 LNHDA and CDR2 SQIVND (reference sequence). The V end lost 1 base, the J end lost 0 bases, and 9 bases lay between the germline ends. Full variable domain (rest looked up from reference TRBV19 and TRBJ1-1): DGGITQSPKYLFRKEGQNVTLSCEQNLNHDAMYWYRQDPGQGLRLIYYSQIVNDFQKGDIAEGYSVSREKKESFPLTVTSAQKNPTAFYLCASSIGRGLNTEAFFGQGTRLTVV.

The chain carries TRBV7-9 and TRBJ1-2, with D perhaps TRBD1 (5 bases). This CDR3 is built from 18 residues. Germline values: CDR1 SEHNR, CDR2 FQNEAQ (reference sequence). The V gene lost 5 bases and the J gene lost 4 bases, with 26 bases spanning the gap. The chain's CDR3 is CASSPRRVGASPSYGYTF. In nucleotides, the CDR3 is TGTGCCAGCAGCCCTCGTCGGGTAGGGGCGAGTCCATCCTATGGCTACACCTTC. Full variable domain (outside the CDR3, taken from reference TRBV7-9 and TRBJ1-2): DTGVSQNPRHKITKRGQNVTFRCDPISEHNRLYWYRQTLGQGPEFLTYFQNEAQLEKSRLLSDRFSAERPKGSFSTLEIQRTEQGDSAMYLCASSPRRVGASPSYGYTFGSGTRLTVV.

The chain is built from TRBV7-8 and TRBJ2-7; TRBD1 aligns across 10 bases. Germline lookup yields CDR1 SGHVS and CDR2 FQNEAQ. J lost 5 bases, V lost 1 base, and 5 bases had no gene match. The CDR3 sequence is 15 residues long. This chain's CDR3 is CASSLGTGGGNEQYF. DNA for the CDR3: TGTGCCAGCAGCTTAGGGACAGGGGGTGGGAACGAGCAGTACTTC.

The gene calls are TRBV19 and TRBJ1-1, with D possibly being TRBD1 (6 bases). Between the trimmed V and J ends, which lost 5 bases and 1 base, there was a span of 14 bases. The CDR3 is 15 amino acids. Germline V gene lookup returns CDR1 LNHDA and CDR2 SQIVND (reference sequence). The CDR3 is CASSPGQTKNTEAFF. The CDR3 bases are TGTGCCAGTAGTCCCGGACAGACAAAGAACACTGAAGCTTTCTTT. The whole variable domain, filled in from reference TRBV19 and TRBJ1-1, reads DGGITQSPKYLFRKEGQNVTLSCEQNLNHDAMYWYRQDPGQGLRLIYYSQIVNDFQKGDIAEGYSVSREKKESFPLTVTSAQKNPTAFYLCASSPGQTKNTEAFFGQGTRLTVV.

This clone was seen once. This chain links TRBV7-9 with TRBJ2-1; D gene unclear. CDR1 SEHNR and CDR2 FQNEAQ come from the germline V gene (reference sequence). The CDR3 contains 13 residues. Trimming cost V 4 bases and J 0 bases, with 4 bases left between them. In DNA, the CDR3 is TGTGCCAGCAGCTCGAGCTCCTACAATGAGCAGTTCTTC. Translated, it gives CASSSSSYNEQFF.

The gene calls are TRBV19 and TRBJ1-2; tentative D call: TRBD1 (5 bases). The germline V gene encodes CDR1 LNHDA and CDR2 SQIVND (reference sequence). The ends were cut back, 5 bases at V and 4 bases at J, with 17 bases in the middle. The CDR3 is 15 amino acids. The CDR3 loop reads CASSPTPGPFYGYTF. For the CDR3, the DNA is TGTGCCAGTAGTCCTACGCCAGGGCCCTTCTATGGCTACACCTTC.

CDR3 DNA: TGTGCCAGCAGCCACCGAAGCGGGAGTATGGTTAACGAGCAGTACTTC. Its translation: CASSHRSGSMVNEQYF. The chain joins TRBV3-1 (or the pseudogene TRBV3-2) to TRBJ2-7; 8 nucleotides match TRBD2. The germline gives CDR1 LGHDT, CDR2 YNNKEL (reference sequence). The CDR3 loop spans 16 amino acids. The V segment lost 3 bases and the J segment 5 bases; nucleotides outside the gene matches: 12.

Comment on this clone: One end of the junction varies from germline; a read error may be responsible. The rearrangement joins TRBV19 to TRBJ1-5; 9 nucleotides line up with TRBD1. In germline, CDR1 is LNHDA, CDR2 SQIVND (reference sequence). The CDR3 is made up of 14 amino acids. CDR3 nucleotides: TGTGCCAGTAGTCCCACAGGGGGCAAACAGCCCCAGCATTTT. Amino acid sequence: CASSPTGGKQPQHF.

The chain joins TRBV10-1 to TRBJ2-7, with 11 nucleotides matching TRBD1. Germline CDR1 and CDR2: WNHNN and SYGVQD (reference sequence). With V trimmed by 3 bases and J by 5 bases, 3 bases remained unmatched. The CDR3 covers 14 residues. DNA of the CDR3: TGCGCCAGCAGTGACCCGGGACAGGGGGACGAGCAGTACTTC. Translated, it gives CASSDPGQGDEQYF.

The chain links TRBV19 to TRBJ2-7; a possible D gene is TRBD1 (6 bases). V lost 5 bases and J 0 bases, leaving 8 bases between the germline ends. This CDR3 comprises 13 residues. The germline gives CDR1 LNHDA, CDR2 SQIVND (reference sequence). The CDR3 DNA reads TGTGCCAGTAGTGACAGGTTCTCCTACGAGCAGTACTTC. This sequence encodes CASSDRFSYEQYF. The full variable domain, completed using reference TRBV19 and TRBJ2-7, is DGGITQSPKYLFRKEGQNVTLSCEQNLNHDAMYWYRQDPGQGLRLIYYSQIVNDFQKGDIAEGYSVSREKKESFPLTVTSAQKNPTAFYLCASSDRFSYEQYFGPGTRLTVT.

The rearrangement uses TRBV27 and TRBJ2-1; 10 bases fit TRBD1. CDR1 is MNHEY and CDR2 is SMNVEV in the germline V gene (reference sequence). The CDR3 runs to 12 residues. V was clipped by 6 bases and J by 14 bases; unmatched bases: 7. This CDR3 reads CASSQPTGGKFF. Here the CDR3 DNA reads TGTGCCAGCAGCCAGCCGACAGGGGGCAAGTTCTTC.

The CDR3 sequence is CASSGQGISGELFF. CDR3 bases: TGTGCCAGCAGTGGACAGGGAATCTCCGGGGAGCTGTTTTTT. This chain uses TRBV25-1 with TRBJ2-2, with 7 bases aligning to TRBD1. The V gene's germline CDR1 is MGHDK and CDR2 SYGVNS. This CDR3 comprises 14 residues. The V gene end was trimmed by 4 bases and the J gene end by 6 bases; junction bases not matched to a gene: 5.

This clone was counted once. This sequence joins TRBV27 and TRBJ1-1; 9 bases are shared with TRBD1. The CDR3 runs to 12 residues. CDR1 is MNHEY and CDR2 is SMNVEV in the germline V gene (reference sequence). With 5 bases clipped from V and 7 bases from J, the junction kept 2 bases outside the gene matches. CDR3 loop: CASSGQGIEAFF. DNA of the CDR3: TGTGCCAGCAGTGGACAGGGGATTGAAGCTTTCTTT.